Shown below are 10 T cell receptor beta chains from a single sample sequenced in a study of patients and donors after allogeneic stem cell transplantation. In TCRdb, the RT-PCR reads were re-called with MiXCR into one record per CDR3 protein. The data hold some 230,000 distinct CDR3 sequences, with roughly 15% observed a single time. The sample comprised blood, either unsorted or a sorted T cell fraction (not recorded which). The receptors were gathered from a human donor who was either an allogeneic HSCT recipient or a stem cell or donor lymphocyte infusion donor (not recorded which). It is not recorded whose cells these are; they may come from a transplant donor.

The chain carries TRBV20-1 and TRBJ1-6; D is unresolved. Germline CDR1 and CDR2: DFQATT and SNEGSKA (reference sequence). V was pared by 6 bases and J by 10 bases, with 19 bases between. CDR3 length equals 14 residues. In nucleotides, the CDR3 is TGCAGTGCCCGGAAGGGCGGTCTTGGGTCACCCCTCCACTTT. This translates into CSARKGGLGSPLHF.

This clonotype has more than one count but fewer than ten. This chain uses TRBV27 with TRBJ2-2; TRBD1 matches 9 bases. V lost 6 bases, J lost 4 bases, and 3 bases stayed unmatched. Germline V CDR1 and CDR2: MNHEY, SMNVEV (reference sequence). The CDR3 length is 14 residues. The CDR3 nucleotides read TGTGCCAGCAGGAGGACAGGGGCCACCGGGGAGCTGTTTTTT. Translated, it gives CASRRTGATGELFF.

V is TRBV20-1 and J is TRBJ1-2, with 7 bases lining up with TRBD1. The V gene end was trimmed by 6 bases and the J gene end by 4 bases; junction bases not matched to a gene: 8. CDR3 length equals 13 residues. The germline V gene encodes CDR1 DFQATT and CDR2 SNEGSKA (reference sequence). CDR3 in amino acids: CSAQTGTFYGYTF. CDR3 DNA: TGCAGTGCCCAGACAGGGACATTCTATGGCTACACCTTC.

The J gene is TRBJ2-2, the V gene TRBV2; 10 bases are a match to TRBD2. Trimming removed 4 bases from V and 7 bases from J; junction bases left unmatched: 6. Germline lookup yields CDR1 SNHLY and CDR2 FYNNEI. This CDR3 contains 15 residues. CDR3 region: CASSGSGRKGGELFF. Written as DNA, the CDR3 is TGTGCCAGCAGTGGTAGCGGGAGGAAGGGCGGGGAGCTGTTTTTT.

The chain uses TRBV7-9 and TRBJ2-2, with TRBD2 matching 9 bases. Trimming removed 3 bases from V and 9 bases from J; junction bases left unmatched: 5. The CDR3 runs to 14 residues. Germline CDR1 and CDR2: SEHNR and FQNEAQ (reference sequence). CDR3 loop: CASSLASGVWELFF. CDR3 DNA: TGTGCCAGCAGCTTGGCTAGCGGGGTCTGGGAGCTGTTTTTT.

The table lists this clonotype with a few counts. V is TRBV5-8 and J is TRBJ2-7, with D tentatively TRBD1 or TRBD2 (5 bases each). Germline CDR1 reads SGHTS; CDR2 reads YDEGEE. V was shortened by 5 bases and J by 0 bases, with 15 bases between the two germline ends. This CDR3 contains 15 residues. CDR3 loop: CASSPGTEVSYEQYF. CDR3 nucleotide sequence: TGTGCCAGCAGTCCCGGGACGGAAGTCTCCTACGAGCAGTACTTC.

In its sample, this clonotype was seen many times. Written as DNA, the CDR3 is TGTGCCAGCAGCGTAGTCCCCGGGACTAGCGGGAGTAATGAGCAGTTCTTC. This gives the protein CASSVVPGTSGSNEQFF. The genes are TRBV9 and TRBJ2-1; 14 nucleotides align to TRBD2. The CDR3 runs to 17 residues. V trimming: 0 bases; J trimming: 7 bases; junction bases outside the gene matches: 6. Per the germline V gene, CDR1 is SGDLS and CDR2 is YYNGEE.

This clonotype was recorded a few times. The gene calls are TRBV3-1 and TRBJ2-5; TRBD2 aligns across 12 bases. Germline V CDR1 and CDR2: LGHDT, YNNKEL (reference sequence). The CDR3 loop spans 16 amino acids. Trimming took 0 bases from V and 6 from J; bases not matched to a gene: 5. The CDR3 here is CASSQDWTSGIKTQYF. CDR3 nucleotide sequence: TGTGCCAGCAGCCAAGATTGGACTAGCGGGATAAAGACCCAGTACTTC.

The sample holds a few counts of this clonotype. CDR3: CATSGRGSYNEQFF. In DNA form, the CDR3 reads TGTGCCACCAGTGGGCGTGGCTCCTACAATGAGCAGTTCTTC. This chain connects TRBV24-1 to TRBJ2-1; D uncertain. Trimming left V 5 bases short and J 0 bases short, with 7 bases between. Germline V CDR1 and CDR2: KGHDR, SFDVKD. The CDR3 extends over 14 amino acids.

The chain is built from TRBV4-3 and TRBJ2-7; D gene ambiguous. Per the germline V gene, CDR1 is LGHNA and CDR2 is YSLEER. There are 16 residues in the CDR3. V was clipped by 0 bases and J by 2 bases, with 14 bases between them. The CDR3 DNA reads TGCGCCAGCAGCCAAGACCTTTCCTTCGATGCCTACGAGCAGTACTTC. Residues: CASSQDLSFDAYEQYF.